Detailed here is one T cell receptor beta chain. Its matching antigen is unknown. This sample was included in a study of cytomegalovirus exposure and HLA in healthy donors. The CDR3 is 15 amino acids. CDR1 and CDR2 (germline): KGHSH, LQKENI. V shed 3 bases and J shed 3 bases, with 11 bases lying between them. Repertoires were generated with immunoSEQ multiplex PCR, while TCRdb's copy carries only in-frame clones and drops some. The sample has around 160,000 clones; around 82% are singletons. Findings of the study overall: Diagnosis of cytomegalovirus status made by the classifier reportedly showed high specificity and sensitivity. Rare TCR sequences predominated, though certain public TCRs were found in many donors.

The receptor was isolated from a man aged 30 to 45 in good health and CMV-seropositive. The sequenced sample was PBMCs. The genes are TRBV18 and TRBJ1-4; D gene ambiguous. The DNA of the CDR3 is TGTGCCAGCTCACCCGCCACGGAGGCTAATGAAAAACTGTTTTTT. Amino acids: CASSPATEANEKLFF.